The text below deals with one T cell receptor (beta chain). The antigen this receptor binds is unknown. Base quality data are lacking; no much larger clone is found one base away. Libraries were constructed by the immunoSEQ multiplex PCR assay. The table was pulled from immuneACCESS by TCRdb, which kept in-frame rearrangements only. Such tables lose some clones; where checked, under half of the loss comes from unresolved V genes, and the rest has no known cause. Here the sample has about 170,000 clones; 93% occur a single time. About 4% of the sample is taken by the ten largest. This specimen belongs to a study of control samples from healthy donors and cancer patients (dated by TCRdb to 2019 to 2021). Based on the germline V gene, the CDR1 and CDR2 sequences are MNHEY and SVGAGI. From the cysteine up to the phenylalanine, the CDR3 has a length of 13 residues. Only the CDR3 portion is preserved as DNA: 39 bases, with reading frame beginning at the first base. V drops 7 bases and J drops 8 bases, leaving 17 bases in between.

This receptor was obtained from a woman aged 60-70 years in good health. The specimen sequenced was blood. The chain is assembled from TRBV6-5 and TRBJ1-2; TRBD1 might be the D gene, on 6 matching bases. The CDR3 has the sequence CASNEPGARGYTF. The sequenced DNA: TGTGCCAGCAACGAACCGGGGGCGCGAGGCTACACCTTC.